The 6 T cell receptor beta chains below come from one sample, sequenced in a study of blood T cell repertoires in COVID-19. Sequencing was performed with immunoSEQ multiplex PCR; in TCRdb, only in-frame clones are kept and a portion is missing. The sample records some 350,000 clones, 85% to 90% being singletons. Material for sequencing was peripheral blood. The origin of the receptors is a woman in her seventies with COVID-19, enrolled during active disease.

The gene calls are TRBV7-2 and TRBJ1-3; D possibly corresponds to TRBD1 (5 bases). The CDR3 contains 17 residues. Germline CDR1 reads SGHTA; CDR2 reads FQGNSA. V was clipped by 2 bases and J by 3 bases, with 17 bases between them. CDR3 coding DNA: TGTGCCAGCAGCTTAAGTTTTACAGGATCCTTTGGAAACACCATATATTTT. Translating gives CASSLSFTGSFGNTIYF.

This clone was seen only once. J is TRBJ2-3 and V is TRBV11-2; TRBD2 matches 9 bases. Unmatched junction bases numbered 7, after V lost 2 bases and J lost 4 bases. This CDR3 has 16 amino acids. Germline V gene sequence: CDR1 SGHAT, CDR2 FQNNGV. CDR3 protein: CASSLQSAGGADTQYF. CDR3 DNA sequence: TGTGCCAGCAGCTTACAGTCCGCGGGGGGGGCAGATACGCAGTATTTT. The complete variable domain, with remaining parts taken from reference TRBV11-2 and TRBJ2-3, reads EAGVAQSPRYKIIEKRQSVAFWCNPISGHATLYWYQQILGQGPKLLIQFQNNGVVDDSQLPKDRFSAERLKGVDSTLKIQPAKLEDSAVYLCASSLQSAGGADTQYFGPGTRLTVL.

V gene TRBV6-1 combines with J gene TRBJ1-5; 9 nucleotides line up with TRBD1. The CDR3 length is 16 residues. Losses at the gene ends were 0 bases for V and 9 bases for J; bases not matched to a gene: 9. Germline V gene sequence: CDR1 MNHNS, CDR2 SASEGT. CDR3 protein: CASSEAGTGTVRPQHF. DNA of the CDR3: TGTGCCAGCAGTGAAGCGGGGACAGGGACGGTACGGCCCCAGCATTTT.

This clone was detected ten times or more. The chain couples TRBV11-2 to TRBJ2-7, with TRBD1 matching 7 bases. The CDR3 covers 19 residues. V trimming: 1 base; J trimming: 4 bases; junction bases outside the gene matches: 19. Germline lookup yields CDR1 SGHAT and CDR2 FQNNGV. The CDR3 sequence is CASSLVGVWGQRDLYEQYF. In nucleotides, the CDR3 is TGTGCCAGCAGCTTAGTAGGTGTGTGGGGACAGCGTGACCTTTACGAGCAGTACTTC.

The J gene is TRBJ2-3, the V gene TRBV11-2, with 13 positions matching TRBD2. V shed 4 bases and J 5 bases; nucleotides not matched to a gene: 9. The CDR3 length is 17 residues. Germline CDR1 and CDR2: SGHAT and FQNNGV. CDR3 region: CASSWLRTSGGEDTQYF. The CDR3 nucleotides are TGTGCCAGCAGCTGGCTCCGGACTAGCGGGGGTGAAGATACGCAGTATTTT.

This chain connects TRBV6-5 to TRBJ1-2; D unclear. Germline values: CDR1 MNHEY, CDR2 SVGAGI. The CDR3 runs 15 residues. Trimming removed 6 bases from V and 0 bases from J, with 14 bases in between. The CDR3 region is CASRREGGSNYGYTF. The CDR3 region has the DNA TGTGCCAGCAGACGCGAAGGAGGTTCTAACTATGGCTACACCTTC.